What follows are 25 T cell receptor beta chains derived from one specimen sequenced in a study of cytomegalovirus exposure and HLA in healthy donors. The PCR was carried out with 60 Vbeta primers and 13 Jbeta primers. Libraries were prepared by immunoSEQ multiplex PCR; TCRdb keeps only in-frame clonotypes and omits some of them. The sample has 150,000 to 200,000 clones; roughly 10% are singletons. Source material: PBMCs. These receptors were collected from a woman under 40 in good health and CMV-seropositive.

This chain joins TRBV6-5 and TRBJ2-7; D is possibly TRBD2 (6 bases). The CDR3 contains 15 residues. Between the trimmed V and J ends, which lost 6 bases and 4 bases, there was a span of 19 bases. Germline loops: CDR1 MNHEY, CDR2 SVGAGI. The CDR3 DNA is TGTGCCAGCAGCCTTACGGCACTAGCAGCGTACGAGCAGTACTTC. It is translated as CASSLTALAAYEQYF.

This clone was observed a few times. The genes are TRBV5-4 and TRBJ2-2, with D tentatively TRBD2 (6 bases). The V and J ends lost 6 bases and 4 bases respectively, with 13 bases between them. In germline, CDR1 is SGHNT, CDR2 YYREEE (reference sequence). This CDR3 has 14 amino acids. CDR3 residues: CASTFGGTTGELFF. The CDR3 coding sequence is TGTGCCAGCACCTTCGGGGGTACCACCGGGGAGCTGTTTTTT.

The gene calls are TRBV9 and TRBJ2-2; 9 nucleotides align to TRBD1. This CDR3 is built from 15 residues. Unmatched junction bases numbered 5, after V lost 1 base and J lost 7 bases. Germline-derived CDR1 and CDR2 are SGDLS and YYNGEE. CDR3 residues: CASSVTGGIGGELFF. CDR3 in DNA: TGTGCCAGCAGCGTAACAGGGGGCATCGGCGGGGAGCTGTTTTTT.

The table lists this clone with a few counts. The J gene is TRBJ2-1, the V gene TRBV5-6; weak D call: TRBD1 (6 bases). The germline CDR1 and CDR2 sequences are SGHDT and YYEEEE. This CDR3 region has 12 residues. Trimming shortened V by 7 bases and J by 6 bases, and 11 bases separated the two germline ends. The CDR3 reads CASRNRANEQFF. The CDR3 nucleotides are TGTGCCAGCCGAAACAGGGCCAATGAGCAGTTCTTC.

This clone was counted a few times. The rearrangement links TRBV6-5 to TRBJ2-1, with 8 bases aligning to TRBD2. Germline loops: CDR1 MNHEY, CDR2 SVGAGI. The CDR3 spans 15 residues. V lost 2 bases, J lost 7 bases, and 7 bases stayed unmatched. CDR3: CASSYGPGGKNEQFF. DNA of the CDR3: TGTGCCAGCAGTTACGGTCCGGGAGGGAAGAATGAGCAGTTCTTC.

V is TRBV5-1 and J is TRBJ2-7, with D unresolved. The germline CDR1 and CDR2 sequences are SGHRS and YFSETQ. Deletions cut 0 bases from V and 0 bases from J, with 7 bases between. The CDR3 contains 14 residues. CDR3 sequence reads: CASSLESVSYEQYF. In DNA, the CDR3 is TGCGCCAGCAGCTTGGAATCAGTCTCCTACGAGCAGTACTTC.

Only a few counts were recorded for this clone. J is TRBJ2-1 and V is TRBV6-1; perhaps TRBD1 as D (5 bases). V was shortened by 8 bases and J by 7 bases, with 15 bases between the two germline ends. The CDR3 loop spans 13 amino acids. CDR1 MNHNS and CDR2 SASEGT come from the germline V gene. The CDR3 spells CASFGGRANEQFF. As DNA, the CDR3 is TGTGCCAGCTTTGGTGGCAGGGCTAATGAGCAGTTCTTC.

This clone was found a few times. The rearrangement links TRBV5-4 to TRBJ1-5; no firm D call. Between the trimmed V and J ends, which lost 5 bases and 7 bases, there was a span of 10 bases. In germline, CDR1 is SGHNT, CDR2 YYREEE (reference sequence). CDR3 length: 12 residues. Written as DNA, the CDR3 is TGTGCCAGCAGTTCAGAGGGACAGCCCCAGCATTTT. It codes for CASSSEGQPQHF.

The chain uses TRBV7-2 and TRBJ1-2; possibly TRBD1 for D (5 bases). V gave up 0 bases and J gave up 9 bases, with 14 bases separating them. The CDR3 is 14 residues long. Germline V CDR1 and CDR2: SGHTA, FQGNSA. The CDR3 spells CASSLAGQGGRYTF. CDR3 DNA sequence: TGTGCCAGCAGCTTAGCCGGCCAGGGCGGTCGCTACACCTTC. Full variable domain (outside the CDR3, taken from reference TRBV7-2 and TRBJ1-2): GAGVSQSPSNKVTEKGKDVELRCDPISGHTALYWYRQSLGQGLEFLIYFQGNSAPDKSGLPSDRFSAERTGGSVSTLTIQRTQQEDSAVYLCASSLAGQGGRYTFGSGTRLTVV.

This clone turned up a few times. The chain employs TRBV14 and TRBJ2-2, with D possibly TRBD2 on 6 matching bases. Trimming shortened V by 1 base and J by 5 bases, and 11 bases separated the two germline ends. CDR1 and CDR2 from the germline V gene are SGHDN and FVKESK. The CDR3 totals 15 residues. The CDR3 nucleotides are TGTGCCAGCAGCCAAGGTGGAGGGTGGACCGGGGAGCTGTTTTTT. This sequence encodes CASSQGGGWTGELFF.

This clone was seen many times. The genes are TRBV7-9 and TRBJ2-6, with a possible D match to TRBD2 (7 bases). This CDR3 has 17 residues. Germline values: CDR1 SEHNR, CDR2 FQNEAQ (reference sequence). Trimming shortened V by 6 bases and J by 2 bases, and 17 bases separated the two germline ends. CDR3 residues: CASSSFGGGAGANVLTF. The CDR3 DNA is TGTGCCAGCAGTAGTTTCGGCGGGGGCGCTGGGGCCAACGTCCTGACTTTC.

This rearrangement joins TRBV7-9 to TRBJ1-3, with 11 positions matching TRBD1. The CDR3 totals 18 residues. V lost 5 bases, J lost 0 bases, and 9 bases stayed unmatched. Germline V lookup: CDR1 SEHNR, CDR2 FQNEAQ (reference sequence). The CDR3 here is CASSLGTGGIFSGNTIYF. Written as DNA, the CDR3 is TGTGCCAGCAGCCTCGGGACAGGGGGGATTTTCTCTGGAAACACCATATATTTT. The full variable domain, in which reference TRBV7-9 and TRBJ1-3 provide the parts outside the CDR3, is DTGVSQNPRHKITKRGQNVTFRCDPISEHNRLYWYRQTLGQGPEFLTYFQNEAQLEKSRLLSDRFSAERPKGSFSTLEIQRTEQGDSAMYLCASSLGTGGIFSGNTIYFGEGSWLTVV.

The V and J genes are TRBV10-3 and TRBJ1-1; 7 positions agree with TRBD1. CDR1 and CDR2 from the germline V gene are ENHRY and SYGVKD. J lost 2 bases, V lost 2 bases, and 2 bases had no gene match. The CDR3 contains 14 residues. The CDR3 spells CAISEDRVNTEAFF. The CDR3 DNA follows: TGTGCCATCAGTGAGGACAGGGTCAACACTGAAGCTTTCTTT.

There are a few counts of this clone. J is TRBJ2-1 and V is TRBV27; 9 bases align to TRBD2. Germline CDR1 MNHEY, CDR2 SMNVEV (reference sequence). This CDR3 spans 18 amino acids. Trimming removed 2 bases from V and 10 bases from J; junction bases left unmatched: 18. The CDR3 loop reads CASSLHRKGLEREVEQFF. CDR3 in DNA: TGTGCCAGCAGTTTACACCGCAAGGGTCTGGAGCGGGAGGTCGAGCAGTTCTTC.

This clone was counted a few times. This chain links TRBV18 with TRBJ2-3; 7 bases align to TRBD1. The CDR3 length is 16 residues. V lost 3 bases, J lost 3 bases, and 9 bases stayed unmatched. Germline CDR1 reads KGHSH; CDR2 reads LQKENI. The CDR3 protein is CASSPQRGQLTDTQYF. The CDR3 DNA reads as TGTGCCAGCTCACCGCAAAGGGGGCAGTTAACAGATACGCAGTATTTT.

The chain links TRBV5-8 to TRBJ1-5, with D perhaps matching TRBD1 (5 bases). The V gene lost 0 bases and the J gene lost 6 bases, with 13 bases spanning the gap. CDR3 length: 15 amino acids. In germline, CDR1 is SGHTS, CDR2 YDEGEE. The DNA for the CDR3 is TGTGCCAGCAGCTTGGGGGAGGGGCGGTCTCAGCCCCAGCATTTT. This codes for CASSLGEGRSQPQHF.

This clone occurred a few times. This chain links TRBV9 with TRBJ2-1, with 10 nucleotides matching TRBD2. The CDR3 is 15 residues long. V trimming: 4 bases; J trimming: 2 bases; junction bases outside the gene matches: 3. CDR1 is SGDLS and CDR2 is YYNGEE in the germline V gene. The CDR3 loop is CASSTSGDPYNEQFF. The CDR3 DNA sequence: TGTGCCAGCAGCACTAGCGGGGACCCCTACAATGAGCAGTTCTTC.

V usage is TRBV15 and J usage is TRBJ1-2, with 7 bases that match TRBD1. Trimming at V came to 5 bases and at J to 8 bases, leaving 11 bases not matched to a gene. This CDR3 is built from 14 residues. In germline, CDR1 is LNHNV, CDR2 YYDKDF (reference sequence). The CDR3 sequence: CATSARQGRGGYTF. In nucleotides, the CDR3 is TGTGCCACCAGCGCTCGACAGGGTCGTGGCGGCTACACCTTC. Complete variable domain (other parts from reference TRBV15 and TRBJ1-2): DAMVIQNPRYQVTQFGKPVTLSCSQTLNHNVMYWYQQKSSQAPKLLFHYYDKDFNNEADTPDNFQSRRPNTSFCFLDIRSPGLGDTAMYLCATSARQGRGGYTFGSGTRLTVV.

This chain connects TRBV2 to TRBJ1-2; D ambiguous. CDR3 length equals 11 residues. The germline V gene encodes CDR1 SNHLY and CDR2 FYNNEI. With 7 bases removed from V and 4 bases from J, the gap between germline ends came to 7 bases. The CDR3 DNA is TGTGCCAGCACAGTAAGCTATGGCTACACCTTC. This translates into CASTVSYGYTF.

This rearrangement joins TRBV15 to TRBJ1-3; no firm D call. Trimming took 2 bases from V and 9 from J, leaving 8 bases between them. Germline loops: CDR1 LNHNV, CDR2 YYDKDF (reference sequence). The CDR3 loop spans 12 amino acids. The CDR3 DNA sequence: TGTGCCACCAGCAGATCTACGAGCACCATATATTTT. Its translation is CATSRSTSTIYF. Complete variable domain (other parts from reference TRBV15 and TRBJ1-3): DAMVIQNPRYQVTQFGKPVTLSCSQTLNHNVMYWYQQKSSQAPKLLFHYYDKDFNNEADTPDNFQSRRPNTSFCFLDIRSPGLGDTAMYLCATSRSTSTIYFGEGSWLTVV.

Details on this clone: The junction departs from the called germline gene at one end, perhaps through a read error. This same CDR3 is encoded by further DNA sequences in the sample. The chain is built from TRBV7-8 and TRBJ2-7; D may be TRBD2 (7 bases). The length of the CDR3 is 15 residues. CDR1 and CDR2 from the germline V gene are SGHVS and FQNEAQ. This CDR3 reads CASSLTGRATYEQYF. As DNA, the CDR3 is TGCGCCAGCAGCCTCACAGGGAGGGCGACCTACGAGCAGTACTTC.

The V call is TRBV5-4, the J call TRBJ1-3; the D gene is possibly TRBD1 (6 bases). The CDR3 runs 14 residues. V was cut by 1 base and J by 4 bases, with 9 bases left in between. Germline CDR1 and CDR2: SGHNT and YYREEE (reference sequence). CDR3 nucleotides: TGTGCCAGCAGCTTGCCAGGGGTCGGAAACACCATATATTTT. Translated, it gives CASSLPGVGNTIYF.

This clone has more than one count but fewer than ten. The chain has TRBV7-9 and TRBJ2-7, with TRBD1 matching over 9 bases. The V and J ends lost 5 bases and 5 bases, in that order; junction bases with no gene match: 10. Germline V gene lookup returns CDR1 SEHNR and CDR2 FQNEAQ (reference sequence). The CDR3 is 15 residues long. The CDR3 protein is CASSLPWTGENEQYF. CDR3 in DNA: TGTGCCAGCAGCCTCCCGTGGACAGGGGAGAACGAGCAGTACTTC.

The chain recombines TRBV5-4 with TRBJ1-1; D call uncertain. This CDR3 is 15 amino acids long. Deletions cut 5 bases from V and 0 bases from J, with 14 bases between. Germline CDR1 SGHNT, CDR2 YYREEE (reference sequence). CDR3 nucleotides: TGTGCCAGCAGTACCGGGTCCTTGATGAACACTGAAGCTTTCTTT. It translates to CASSTGSLMNTEAFF.

The CDR3 sequence is CAWSVGTGVEKLFF. CDR3 nucleotide sequence: TGTGCCTGGAGTGTTGGGACAGGGGTTGAAAAACTGTTTTTT. The J gene is TRBJ1-4, the V gene TRBV30; 10 bases line up with TRBD1. The CDR3 runs to 14 residues. Losses at the gene ends were 0 bases for V and 7 bases for J; bases not matched to a gene: 2. Germline-derived CDR1 and CDR2 are GTSNPN and SVGIG (reference sequence).